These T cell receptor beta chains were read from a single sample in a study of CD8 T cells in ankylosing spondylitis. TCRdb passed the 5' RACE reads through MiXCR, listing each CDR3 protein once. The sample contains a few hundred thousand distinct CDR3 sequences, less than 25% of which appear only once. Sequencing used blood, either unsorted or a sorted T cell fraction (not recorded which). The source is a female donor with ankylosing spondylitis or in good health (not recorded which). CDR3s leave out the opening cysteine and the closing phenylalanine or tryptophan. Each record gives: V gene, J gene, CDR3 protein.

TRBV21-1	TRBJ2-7	ASSCKLSYEQY
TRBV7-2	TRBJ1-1	ASSAYTEAF
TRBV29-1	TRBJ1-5	SVRDTGNQPQH
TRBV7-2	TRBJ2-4	ASSLDFGIQY
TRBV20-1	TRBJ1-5	SAGLGGNSNQPQH
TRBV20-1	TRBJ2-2	SARRGTGELF
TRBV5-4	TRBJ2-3	ASSLNGRDTDTQY
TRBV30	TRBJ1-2	AWSVGRGNYGYT
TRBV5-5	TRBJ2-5	ASSVNIGTPEETQY
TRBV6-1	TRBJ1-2	ASRRNPNYGYT
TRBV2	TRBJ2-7	ASKGDRALYEQY
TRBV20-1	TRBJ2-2	SARGTGGPLGTGELF
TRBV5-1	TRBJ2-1	ASSLGLAGGMDNEQF
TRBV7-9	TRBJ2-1	ASSLETLINEQF
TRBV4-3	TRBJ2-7	ASSRREGTGQFKY
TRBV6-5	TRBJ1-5	ASSYRAGNQPQH
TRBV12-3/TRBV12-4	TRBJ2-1	ASSPAQGLAGGPDEQF
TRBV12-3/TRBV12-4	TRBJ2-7	ASSFGGRPYEQY
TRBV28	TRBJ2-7	ASSFHLAGLSYEQY
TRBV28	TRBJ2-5	ASGGRAVQETQY
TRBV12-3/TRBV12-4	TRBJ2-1	ASGWIGGTRGNEQF
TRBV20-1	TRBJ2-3	SAASGGKDTQY
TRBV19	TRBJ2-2	ASRRSLKTGELF
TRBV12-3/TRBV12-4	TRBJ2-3	ASSLSRAGGTDTQY
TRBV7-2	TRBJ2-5	ASSHGAGQGVRETQY
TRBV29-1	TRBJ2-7	SVVQGTPREQY
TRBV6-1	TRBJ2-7	ASSRLAGVHEQY
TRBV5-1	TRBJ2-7	ASSRSSGSGYEQY
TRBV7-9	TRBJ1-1	ASSSSWSKEAF
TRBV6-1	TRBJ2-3	ASSAGGLAGGGDTQY
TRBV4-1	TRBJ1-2	ASSHGQQAGYGYT